This paragraph reports one T cell receptor beta chain. Its antigen is currently unknown. These data originate in a study of T cells in Graves' hyperthyroidism and ophthalmopathy. Study results and limitations: Ophthalmopathy prediction by the model preceded onset by a median about 6 months. Most expanded thyroid clonotypes above 0.001 also appeared in blood.

Regions amplified from RNA transcripts were the TCR beta CDR3 regions. The HTBI primer set served for first-round RT-PCR of the TCR CDR3. TCRdb re-called the multiplex PCR reads through MiXCR, storing one row per CDR3 protein. The table shows 450,000 to 650,000 distinct CDR3 sequences, with 17% occurring only once. Germline V gene sequence: CDR1 MNHEY, CDR2 SVGEGT. Losses at the gene ends were 6 bases for V and 6 bases for J; bases not matched to a gene: 9. This CDR3 is 16 amino acids long. The study excluded patients with uncontrolled infection, other autoimmune disease, pregnancy or lactation. On the basis of clinical symptoms, serum thyroxine and TRAb, thyroid ultrasound and orbital computed tomography, diagnoses were made.

The source is a woman under 30 with Graves' ophthalmopathy. Sample: blood. The rearrangement links TRBV6-2 or TRBV6-3 to TRBJ2-1; 12 bases line up with TRBD2. The DNA for the CDR3 is TGTGCCAGCAGCGATATTTCTAGCGGGGGGGCCAATGAGCAGTTCTTC. This translates into CASSDISSGGANEQFF.